The source of this T cell receptor beta chain is a study of blood T cell repertoires in COVID-19. Some clones are missing from TCRdb's copy, which holds only in-frame ones; the method was immunoSEQ multiplex PCR. The profile covers approximately 230,000 clones, with roughly four fifths appearing a single time and approximately 16% taken by the ten largest. Germline CDR1 is MDHEN and CDR2 is SYDVKM. V lost 6 bases to trimming and J lost 10 bases, with 19 bases between them. The CDR3 is 15 residues long. Participant-reported clinical history was the basis for cohort assignment. The sequence came from a man aged 40-50 years who had recovered from COVID-19. The chain couples TRBV28 to TRBJ1-6; D is ambiguous. Sequencing was done on a sample of PBMCs or T cells enriched from blood (not recorded which). The CDR3 region is CASSLRNRVESPLHF. The CDR3 DNA reads as TGTGCCAGCAGCCTCAGAAATCGGGTTGAGTCACCCCTCCACTTT.